What follows describes a single T cell receptor (beta chain). What it recognizes is unknown. The sample originates from a study of graft-versus-host responses after intestinal transplantation. Study details: Recipients were given multivisceral, liver-intestinal, or isolated intestinal transplants. Findings and limits, study-wide: The presence of high graft-versus-host to host-versus-graft clonal ratios in allografts characterized patients with graft-donor T cell macrochimerism.

The germline gives CDR1 SEHNR, CDR2 FQNEAQ (reference sequence). V lost 7 bases, J lost 1 base, and 17 bases stayed unmatched. CDR3 size: 18 residues. Assay: immunoSEQ multiplex PCR; the TCRdb copy retains only in-frame clones and omits some. The table shows roughly 98,000 clones, with 90% to 95% occurring only once. The sequence was collected from a human donor who was the organ donor for an intestinal transplant. Sequencing was performed on unstimulated CD8+ T cells sorted from spleen or lymph node cells, taken before transplant. J is TRBJ2-5 and V is TRBV7-9; TRBD2 aligns across 8 bases. The CDR3 sequence: CASTPMGLGFWVQETQYF. CDR3 sequence (DNA): TGTGCCAGCACCCCGATGGGACTAGGATTTTGGGTCCAAGAGACCCAGTACTTC.